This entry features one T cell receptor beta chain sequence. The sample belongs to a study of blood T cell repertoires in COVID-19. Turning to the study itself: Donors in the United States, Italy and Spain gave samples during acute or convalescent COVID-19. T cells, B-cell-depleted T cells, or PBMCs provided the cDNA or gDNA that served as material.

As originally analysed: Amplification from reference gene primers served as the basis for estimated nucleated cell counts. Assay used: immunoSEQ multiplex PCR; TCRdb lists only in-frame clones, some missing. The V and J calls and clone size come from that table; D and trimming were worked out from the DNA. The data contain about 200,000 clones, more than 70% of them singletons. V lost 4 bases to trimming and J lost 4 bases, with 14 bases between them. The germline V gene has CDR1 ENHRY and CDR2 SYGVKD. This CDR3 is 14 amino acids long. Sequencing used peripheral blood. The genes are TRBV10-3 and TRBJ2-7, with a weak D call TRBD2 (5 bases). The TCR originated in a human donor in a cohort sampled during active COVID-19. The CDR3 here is CAISAGGQVYEQYF. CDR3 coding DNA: TGTGCCATCAGTGCGGGCGGGCAAGTTTACGAGCAGTACTTC.